These T cell receptor beta chains were read from a single sample in a study of T cells in narcolepsy. Produced via immunoSEQ multiplex PCR; TCRdb's table is partial and in-frame only. The sample holds 25,000 to 35,000 clones, roughly 90% seen once. Material for sequencing was CD45RA- memory CD4+ T cells from PBMCs. These TCRs come from a human donor with narcolepsy. CDR3s include the opening cysteine and the closing phenylalanine or tryptophan. A D gene is named only where the DNA matches it firmly. Clone size, where shown, is once, few, many, or a class for clones that have expanded.

>TRBJ2-5|TRBD1|TRBV5-4|-
TGTGCCAGCAGCTTGCCGCGGACAGGGGCCCAAGAGACCCAGTACTTC
CASSLPRTGAQETQYF
>TRBJ1-3|-|TRBV30|-
TGTGCCTGGAGTGAGGGACAAGCCTCTGGAAACACCATATATTTT
CAWSEGQASGNTIYF
>TRBJ2-3|TRBD2|TRBV15|-
TGTGCCACCAGCAGATGGCTAGCGGGAGGGCCTAGCACAGATACGCAGTATTTT
CATSRWLAGGPSTDTQYF
>TRBJ2-5|TRBD1|TRBV2|-
TGTGCCACCCCCTCACAGGGGGCAGAGACCCAGTACTTC
CATPSQGAETQYF
>TRBJ2-3|TRBD2|TRBV18|-
TGTGCCAGCTCACCGAGAGCCGGGAGGTTCTCTAGCACAGATACGCAGTATTTT
CASSPRAGRFSSTDTQYF
>TRBJ2-2|-|TRBV7-2|once
TGTGCCAGCAGCTCGGCACCCACGGTGGGCGGGGAGCTGTTTTTT
CASSSAPTVGGELFF
>TRBJ1-4|-|TRBV7-9|-
TGTGCCAGCAGCTTAAGGCAGGGTAATGAAAAACTGTTTTTT
CASSLRQGNEKLFF
>TRBJ2-3|TRBD1|TRBV5-1|-
TGCGCCAGCAGCCCCGGACAGGGACCCACAGATACGCAGTATTTT
CASSPGQGPTDTQYF
>TRBJ2-2|-|TRBV5-1|few
TGCGCCAGCACCCAGGCGGTCAGGGGGGGCACCGGGGAGCTGTTTTTT
CASTQAVRGGTGELFF
>TRBJ1-1|-|TRBV7-9|-
TGTGCCAGCAGCTTAGAAGTGGGCACTGAAGCTTTCTTT
CASSLEVGTEAFF
>TRBJ2-1|-|TRBV19|-
TGTGCCAGTAGTATAGATCATAGGCTCTCTAATGAGCAGTTCTTC
CASSIDHRLSNEQFF
>TRBJ2-5|-|TRBV2|-
TGTGCCAGCAGTGTGGCCGACGGCGGAATCCAGTACTTC
CASSVADGGIQYF
>TRBJ1-5|-|TRBV19|-
TGTGCCAGTAGTTTGGTCGGGAGCAATCAGCCCCAGCATTTT
CASSLVGSNQPQHF
>TRBJ1-1|-|TRBV5-1|-
TGCGCCAGCAGCTTGGGGGATATGAACACTGAAGCTTTCTTT
CASSLGDMNTEAFF
>TRBJ1-4|-|TRBV5-1|-
TGCGCCAGCAGCCTGGGACACCTTAATGAAAAACTGTTTTTT
CASSLGHLNEKLFF
>TRBJ1-1|-|TRBV7-2|-
TGTGCCAGCAGCCCGGTCGGTGGGGACACTGAAGCTTTCTTT
CASSPVGGDTEAFF
>TRBJ1-3|TRBD1|TRBV7-2|-
TGTGCCAGCAGCCCGGGACAGGGTAGAGGAAACACCATATATTTT
CASSPGQGRGNTIYF
>TRBJ2-7|-|TRBV4-3|-
TGCGCCAGCAGCCAAGAAGGTCCGGCAGTAAGGAGCTACGAGCAGTACTTC
CASSQEGPAVRSYEQYF
>TRBJ2-2|TRBD1|TRBV7-2|-
TGTGCCAGCAGGCCTCAGGGGGCACAAAACACCGGGGAGCTGTTTTTT
CASRPQGAQNTGELFF
>TRBJ2-7|TRBD2|TRBV28|once
TGTGCCAGCAGTTTGCGGGAGATGGTTAGGTACGAGCAGTACTTC
CASSLREMVRYEQYF
>TRBJ2-7|-|TRBV7-2|-
TGTGCCAGCAGCTTAGGGGCTAGGGGCGCCTACGAGCAGTACTTC
CASSLGARGAYEQYF
>TRBJ1-1|TRBD1|TRBV5-1|-
TGCGCCAGCCGACAGGGGGCCATGAACACTGAAGCTTTCTTT
CASRQGAMNTEAFF
>TRBJ2-5|TRBD1|TRBV5-1|-
TGCGCCAGCAGCTCGATGAAACGAGGACAGGACCCATCGCAAGAGACCCAGTACTTC
CASSSMKRGQDPSQETQYF
>TRBJ1-2|TRBD1|TRBV7-8|-
TGTGCCAGCAGCTTGCTCCCAGAGGGGGCGCATGGCTACACCTTC
CASSLLPEGAHGYTF
>TRBJ2-3|-|TRBV4-2|-
TGTGCCAGCAGCCAAGATCCGTTACCTAGCACAGATACGCAGTATTTT
CASSQDPLPSTDTQYF
>TRBJ1-4|-|TRBV29-1|-
TGCAGCGTTGCCACTAATGAAAAACTGTTTTTT
CSVATNEKLFF
>TRBJ2-3|-|TRBV11-2|-
TGTGCCAGCAGCTTAGTCTCTAGCTGGAGCACAGATACGCAGTATTTT
CASSLVSSWSTDTQYF
>TRBJ2-7|-|TRBV6-5|few
TGTGCCAGCAGTTCCAGGGTAGGGTACTACGAGCAGTACTTC
CASSSRVGYYEQYF
>TRBJ1-4|-|TRBV27|-
TGTGCCAGCAGTTTGAGGCAGGGGACCTCAACTAATGAAAAACTGTTTTTT
CASSLRQGTSTNEKLFF
>TRBJ1-5|-|TRBV30|-
TGTGCCTGGAGTAGGCAGGGCAATCAGCCCCAGCATTTT
CAWSRQGNQPQHF
>TRBJ1-5|-|TRBV5-1|-
TGCGCCAGCAGCTTGGACAGCAATCAGCCCCAGCATTTT
CASSLDSNQPQHF
>TRBJ1-2|-|TRBV5-1|-
TGCGCCAGCAGCTTGGAAATAGGGATCGGCTATGGCTACACCTTC
CASSLEIGIGYGYTF
>TRBJ2-2|TRBD2|TRBV27|-
TGTGCCAGCAGCCAAAGTGGAGCGGGGGGATACACCGGGGAGCTGTTTTTT
CASSQSGAGGYTGELFF
>TRBJ2-2|TRBD1|TRBV5-1|few
TGCGCCAGCAGCTTGGCGGGACAGGGGACGGTCACCGGGGAGCTGTTTTTT
CASSLAGQGTVTGELFF
>TRBJ2-2|TRBD2|TRBV11-2|-
TGTGCCAGCAGCTTAAGACTAGCGGGAATTCTGAACACCGGGGAGCTGTTTTTT
CASSLRLAGILNTGELFF
>TRBJ2-1|-|TRBV2|-
TGTGCCAGCGCCAAATCCGTAACCGGGCAGTTCTTC
CASAKSVTGQFF
>TRBJ1-4|-|TRBV18|-
TGTGCCAGCTCGGTGGTCAGGGACAATGAAAAACTGTTTTTT
CASSVVRDNEKLFF
>TRBJ2-7|-|TRBV5-6|-
TGTGCCAGCAGCTTGTTTGGACAGATTTACGAGCAGTACTTC
CASSLFGQIYEQYF
>TRBJ2-2|-|TRBV19|-
TGTGCCAGTAGTATAGGGAGAGGCGGTTGGGGCACCGGGGAGCTGTTTTTT
CASSIGRGGWGTGELFF
>TRBJ2-7|-|TRBV6-1|-
TGTGCCAGCAGTGATGGGGGAGGCTACGAGCAGTACTTC
CASSDGGGYEQYF
>TRBJ2-1|TRBD2|TRBV5-1|-
TGCGCCAGCAGCTTGGCCAATGGGCTAGCGGGGGCTACGTTAATCAATGAGCAGTTCTTC
CASSLANGLAGATLINEQFF
>TRBJ2-7|-|TRBV11-2|-
TGTGCCAGCAGCTTAACGGGCGGGCGCTACGAGCAGTACTTC
CASSLTGGRYEQYF
>TRBJ1-2|-|TRBV30|-
TGTGCCTGGGGGGAATATGGCTACACCTTC
CAWGEYGYTF
>TRBJ2-1|-|TRBV5-1|once
TGCGTCAGCAGCTTGGGGGACTCAACTCCCCCGGGCAATGAGCAGTTCTTC
CVSSLGDSTPPGNEQFF
>TRBJ1-5|TRBD1|TRBV19|-
TGTGCCAGTAGAGTGGACAGGGTTCAAGTTAGCAATCAGCCCCAGCATTTT
CASRVDRVQVSNQPQHF
>TRBJ2-2|TRBD1|TRBV9|-
TGTGCCAGCAGCGTCCGGGACAGGTCGTCGGGGGAGCTGTTTTTT
CASSVRDRSSGELFF
>TRBJ2-1|-|TRBV15|-
TGTGCCACCAGCAGACTAATTTTGGACTACGAACAGTTCTTC
CATSRLILDYEQFF
>TRBJ2-2|-|TRBV2|-
TGTGCCAGCAGCCCAACTCTGTTCGCGAACACCGGGGAGCTGTTTTTT
CASSPTLFANTGELFF
>TRBJ2-7|TRBD1|TRBV10-3|-
TGTGCCACCAACAGGGGGGTTGGGGAGCAGTACTTC
CATNRGVGEQYF
>TRBJ1-2|-|TRBV28|-
TGTGCCAGCAAGAAGGGGCCGAGCTATGGCTACACCTTC
CASKKGPSYGYTF